The 16 T cell receptor beta chains below all came from one sample that was sequenced in a study of T cells in Graves' hyperthyroidism and ophthalmopathy. Amplification of TCR beta CDR3 regions used RNA as the template. First-round RT-PCR of the TCR CDR3 relied on the HTBI primer set. TCRdb reanalysed the multiplex PCR reads using MiXCR and keeps one entry per CDR3 protein. Among about 360,000 distinct CDR3 sequences, approximately 19% were seen once, and the ten largest hold around 4%. Sequencing was carried out using blood. The receptor set was obtained from a woman aged 18-30 years with Graves' hyperthyroidism.

This clonotype was counted ten times or more. The genes are TRBV12-3 or TRBV12-4 and TRBJ2-2; maybe TRBD2 (6 bases). The CDR3 is made up of 15 amino acids. V gave up 2 bases and J gave up 7 bases, with 14 bases separating them. The CDR3 DNA follows: TGTGCCAGCAGTTTACTACTAGCCAACCACGGGGAGCTGTTTTTT. Its protein is CASSLLLANHGELFF.

This clonotype has ten or more counts. CDR3 region: CASSVQGPGRSSYEQYF. Written as DNA, the CDR3 is TGTGCCAGCAGCGTACAGGGCCCGGGGAGAAGCTCCTACGAGCAGTACTTC. This chain uses TRBV5-6 with TRBJ2-7; D may be TRBD1 (6 bases). The germline gives CDR1 SGHDT, CDR2 YYEEEE. The CDR3 runs to 17 residues. Trimming took off 4 bases at V and 0 bases at J, with 20 bases between the two ends.

Only a few counts were recorded for this clonotype. This may be a read error, as it is one base from a much larger clone. The CDR3: CASSLTGSGQPKHF. CDR3 nucleotide sequence: TGTGCCAGCAGTTTAACAGGGAGTGGTCAGCCCAAGCATTTT. The chain has TRBV12-3 or TRBV12-4 and TRBJ1-5, with D possibly TRBD1 on 6 matching bases. This CDR3 has 14 residues.

This clonotype has ten or more counts. V gene TRBV27 combines with J gene TRBJ1-1; unclear D gene. CDR1 MNHEY and CDR2 SMNVEV come from the germline V gene (reference sequence). With 5 bases removed from V and 0 bases from J, the gap between germline ends came to 19 bases. This CDR3 region has 17 residues. CDR3 protein: CASSLNFGVWMNTEAFF. The DNA for the CDR3 is TGTGCCAGCAGTCTTAATTTCGGGGTCTGGATGAACACTGAAGCTTTCTTT.

At least ten counts were recorded for this clonotype. The chain is built from TRBV5-1 and TRBJ1-1; 7 bases match TRBD1. The CDR3 is 15 residues long. Germline V gives CDR1 SGHRS, CDR2 YFSETQ. V trimming: 0 bases; J trimming: 3 bases; junction bases outside the gene matches: 5. CDR3 loop: CASSLGDSMHTEAFF. The CDR3 coding sequence is TGCGCCAGCAGCTTGGGGGACAGCATGCACACTGAAGCTTTCTTT.

Many counts were recorded for this clonotype. V gene TRBV6-5 combines with J gene TRBJ2-7; 9 bases are a match to TRBD1. The CDR3 has 16 residues. V trimming: 1 base; J trimming: 1 base; junction bases outside the gene matches: 5. In germline, CDR1 is MNHEY, CDR2 SVGAGI. The CDR3 loop is CASSYYSGQGSYEQYF. CDR3 in DNA: TGTGCCAGCAGTTACTACTCGGGACAGGGATCCTACGAGCAGTACTTC.

This clonotype has at least ten counts. The rearrangement joins TRBV6-1 to TRBJ2-7; the D gene is possibly TRBD1 (6 bases). The CDR3 runs 15 residues. The germline gives CDR1 MNHNS, CDR2 SASEGT. Trimming pared 1 base from V and 0 bases from J, leaving 10 bases between. The CDR3 region is CASSEEGHHSYEQYF. In DNA, the CDR3 is TGTGCCAGCAGTGAAGAGGGACACCACTCCTACGAGCAGTACTTC.

This clonotype was seen ten or more times. This chain links TRBV29-1 with TRBJ2-5; D perhaps matches TRBD1 (5 bases). V was trimmed by 4 bases and J by 3 bases, leaving 9 bases between them. Germline V lookup: CDR1 SQVTM, CDR2 ANQGSEA. The CDR3 runs to 12 residues. The CDR3 is CSVGGLKETQYF. Written as DNA, the CDR3 is TGCAGCGTTGGGGGCCTCAAAGAGACCCAGTACTTC.

Ten or more counts support this clonotype. The genes are TRBV4-1 and TRBJ1-5; D may be TRBD1 (5 bases). V gave up 2 bases and J gave up 0 bases, with 11 bases separating them. Germline CDR1 and CDR2: MGHRA and YSYEKL. This CDR3 is 16 amino acids long. The CDR3 sequence is CASSQPREGSNQPQHF. DNA of the CDR3: TGCGCCAGCAGCCAACCCAGGGAGGGTAGCAATCAGCCCCAGCATTTT.

The sample holds many counts of this clonotype. The chain carries TRBV19 and TRBJ2-7; TRBD1 might be the D (6 bases). V was cut by 3 bases and J by 4 bases, with 10 bases left in between. Germline values: CDR1 LNHDA, CDR2 SQIVND (reference sequence). The CDR3 has 13 amino acids. This CDR3 reads CASSIGTKYEQYF. CDR3 bases: TGTGCCAGTAGTATCGGGACAAAGTACGAGCAGTACTTC. Full variable domain (missing parts from reference TRBV19 and TRBJ2-7): DGGITQSPKYLFRKEGQNVTLSCEQNLNHDAMYWYRQDPGQGLRLIYYSQIVNDFQKGDIAEGYSVSREKKESFPLTVTSAQKNPTAFYLCASSIGTKYEQYFGPGTRLTVT.

This clonotype was detected once. This sequence joins TRBV6-1 and TRBJ2-5; tentative D call: TRBD1 (6 bases). The CDR3 totals 18 residues. Trimming took 3 bases from V and 0 from J, leaving 20 bases between them. CDR1 and CDR2 (germline): MNHNS, SASEGT. The DNA for the CDR3 is TGTGCCAGCAGTGAGAGATTCGTGGGACAAACGTACCAAGAGACCCAGTACTTC. The encoded protein is CASSERFVGQTYQETQYF.

This clonotype appeared many times. This chain connects TRBV19 to TRBJ2-7; tentative D call: TRBD2 (5 bases). V lost 5 bases to trimming and J lost 4 bases, with 12 bases between them. Looked up from germline, CDR1 is LNHDA and CDR2 is SQIVND (reference sequence). The CDR3 length is 13 residues. CDR3 sequence reads: CASSAAVTYEQYF. The CDR3 coding sequence is TGTGCCAGTAGTGCAGCGGTAACTTACGAGCAGTACTTC.

This CDR3 is CASTEPSYGYTF. CDR3 DNA sequence: TGTGCCAGCACCGAACCCAGCTATGGCTACACCTTC. The genes are TRBV6-2 or TRBV6-3 and TRBJ1-2; D gene uncertain. This CDR3 region has 12 residues. CDR1 and CDR2 from the germline V gene are MNHEY and SVGEGT. Trimming left V 7 bases short and J 4 bases short, with 10 bases between.

This clonotype was seen ten or more times. This rearrangement joins TRBV6-1 to TRBJ1-5; the match to TRBD1 covers 7 bases. The trim removed 6 bases at V and 2 bases at J, leaving 7 bases unmatched. From germline, CDR1 is MNHNS and CDR2 SASEGT. The CDR3 is 15 residues long. The CDR3 region is CASREGQSGNQPQHF. CDR3 bases: TGTGCCAGCAGGGAGGGACAGTCGGGCAATCAGCCCCAGCATTTT.

The table lists this clonotype with many counts. The chain links TRBV4-1 to TRBJ2-7; 12 bases align to TRBD2. Germline V gene data show CDR1 as MGHRA and CDR2 as YSYEKL. CDR3 size: 15 residues. The trim removed 4 bases at V and 2 bases at J, leaving 3 bases unmatched. CDR3 residues: CASSRTSGATYEQYF. For the CDR3, the DNA is TGCGCCAGCAGCCGGACTAGCGGGGCAACCTACGAGCAGTACTTC.

This clonotype was seen more than once but under ten times. The J gene is TRBJ1-5, the V gene TRBV7-9; D call uncertain. Germline CDR1 SEHNR, CDR2 FQNEAQ (reference sequence). The V end was cut by 0 bases, the J end by 5 bases, with 11 bases between. This CDR3 comprises 15 residues. CDR3 in amino acids: CASSLAGRKDQPQHF. DNA for the CDR3: TGTGCCAGCAGCTTAGCTGGCCGGAAAGATCAGCCCCAGCATTTT.